The text below deals with one T cell receptor beta chain. No antigen is known for it. No base-level quality is on record; no much larger clone is a single base apart. The record originates from a study of blood T cell repertoires in COVID-19 (dated by TCRdb to the early 2020s). Study-wide context: Collaborator samples came from the United States, Italy and Spain and covered acute and convalescent phases of COVID-19. The prospective study material was composed of cDNA or gDNA derived from T cells, B-cell-depleted T cells, or PBMCs. Deeply sampled blood TCRbeta repertoires from subjects exposed to, actively infected with, or recovered from COVID-19 were included in the dataset. A freely available public database, intended as a resource for researchers studying the immune response to SARS-CoV-2, is where the repertoires were released. Samples were obtained from the ongoing ImmuneRACE study (first 160 participants) and from some 1,200 subjects provided by 6 global collaborators. A de-identified subject ID, COVID-19 status, age in years and sex were almost always included in the sample metadata. Where HLA class I and class II types were available, the types were taken from metadata supplied by the sample provider, not from assay-based typing. Results and caveats for the whole study, not just this receptor: The quantity of clinical and demographic metadata differed by source and by participant and was supplied without curation.

Inclusive of the bounding cysteine and phenylalanine, the CDR3 is 15 residues long. This entry keeps only the CDR3 DNA: 45 bases, framed from base 1. Trimming leaves V shorter by 2 bases and J shorter by 5 bases, with the junction holding 10 bases beyond the gene matches. Reading the germline V gene gives CDR1 SGHTS and CDR2 YDEGEE. TCRbeta CDR3 regions were amplified from genomic DNA using the immunoSEQ Assay, a bias-controlled multiplex PCR. Per the original workflow: The number of nucleated cells in each sample was estimated from the amplification of reference gene primers within the assay. To quantify the absolute abundance of each unique TCRbeta CDR3 rearrangement, sequence reads were collapsed and filtered. Productive Simpson clonality was computed per sample as the square root of Simpson's diversity index over productive rearrangements. This immuneACCESS table, as held by TCRdb, lists in-frame sequences with V and J called but not all clones. Of the missing ones, under half trace to an unresolved V gene in checked studies; the others have no known cause. V and J calls plus clone size are reproduced from that table; the DNA served to infer D and trimming. The sample table holds approximately 60,000 clones, of which more than 75% were seen once. Together, the top ten hold roughly 3.2% of the sample.

Collaborating institutions collected whole blood in K2EDTA tubes following their own protocols. For TCRbeta analysis, collaborator samples were shipped as frozen whole blood, as isolated PBMCs, or as DNA extracted from either sample type. The TCR sequence derives from a man aged 50 to 59 with active COVID-19. Recombination joined TRBV5-8 with TRBJ2-7; the central 7 bases match TRBD2. Sequenced input: peripheral blood. The DNA reads as follows: TGTGCCAGCAGCTTTCGCGGCCTAGCGGCCGACGAGCAGTACTTC. Its translation reads: CASSFRGLAADEQYF.